This section outlines one T cell receptor beta chain sequence together with its context. Clones were read by immunoSEQ multiplex PCR, and TCRdb kept only the in-frame ones, dropping some. This repertoire shows 250,000 to 350,000 clones, about nine tenths found once; its top ten account for more than 9%. Participant reports of clinical history set cohort assignment. This record belongs to a study of blood T cell repertoires in COVID-19. Germline V gene data show CDR1 as MNHEY and CDR2 as SMNVEV (reference sequence). The CDR3 runs 15 residues. Trimming cost V 6 bases and J 6 bases; bases outside gene matches: 9.

The TCR sequence derives from a woman aged 18-29 years who had recovered from COVID-19. This chain links TRBV27 with TRBJ2-2; 8 bases are shared with TRBD2. Sequenced material: PBMCs or T cells enriched from blood (not recorded which). The CDR3 protein is CASSPGGYAPGELFF. The DNA of the CDR3 is TGTGCCAGCAGCCCGGGGGGGTACGCGCCCGGGGAGCTGTTTTTT.